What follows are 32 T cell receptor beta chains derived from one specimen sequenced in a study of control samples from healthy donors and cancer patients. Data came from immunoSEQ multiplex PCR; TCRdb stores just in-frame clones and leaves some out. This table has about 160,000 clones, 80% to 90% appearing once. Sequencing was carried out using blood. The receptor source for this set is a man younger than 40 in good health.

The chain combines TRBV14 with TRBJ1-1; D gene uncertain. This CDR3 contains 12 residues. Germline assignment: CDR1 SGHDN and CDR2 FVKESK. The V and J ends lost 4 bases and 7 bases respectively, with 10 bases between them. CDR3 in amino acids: CASSPRAGEAFF. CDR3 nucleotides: TGTGCCAGCAGCCCCCGAGCAGGTGAAGCTTTCTTT. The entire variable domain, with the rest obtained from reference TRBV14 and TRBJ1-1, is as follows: EAGVTQFPSHSVIEKGQTVTLRCDPISGHDNLYWYRRVMGKEIKFLLHFVKESKQDESGMPNNRFLAERTGGTYSTLKVQPAELEDSGVYFCASSPRAGEAFFGQGTRLTVV.

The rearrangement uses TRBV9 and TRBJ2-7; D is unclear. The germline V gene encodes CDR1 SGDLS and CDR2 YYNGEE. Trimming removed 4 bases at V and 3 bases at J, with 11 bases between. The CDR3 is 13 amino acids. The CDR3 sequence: CASSRDGLYEQYF. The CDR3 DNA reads TGTGCCAGCAGCCGTGACGGCCTCTACGAGCAGTACTTC.

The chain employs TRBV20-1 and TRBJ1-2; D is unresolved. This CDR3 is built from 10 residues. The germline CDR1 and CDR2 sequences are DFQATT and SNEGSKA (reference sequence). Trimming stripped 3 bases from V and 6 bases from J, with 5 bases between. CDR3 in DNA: TGCAGTGCTAGTGGCCATGGCTACACCTTC. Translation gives CSASGHGYTF.

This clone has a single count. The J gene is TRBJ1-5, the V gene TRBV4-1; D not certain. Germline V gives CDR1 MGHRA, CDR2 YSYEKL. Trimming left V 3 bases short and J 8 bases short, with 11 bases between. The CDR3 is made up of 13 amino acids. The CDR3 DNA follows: TGCGCCAGCAGCCAGAACACTTGGGAGCCCCAGCATTTT. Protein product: CASSQNTWEPQHF.

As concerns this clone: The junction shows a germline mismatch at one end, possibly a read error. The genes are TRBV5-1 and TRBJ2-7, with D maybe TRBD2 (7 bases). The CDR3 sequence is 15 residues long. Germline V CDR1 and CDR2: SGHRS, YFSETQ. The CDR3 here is CARSGGGAGVYEQYF. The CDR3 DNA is TGCGCCCGCAGTGGGGGGGGCGCGGGAGTCTACGAGCAGTACTTC.

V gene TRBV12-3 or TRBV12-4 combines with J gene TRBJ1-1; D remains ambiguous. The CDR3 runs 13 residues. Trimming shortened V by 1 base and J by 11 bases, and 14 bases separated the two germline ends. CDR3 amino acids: CASSLGVYTEAFF. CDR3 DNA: TGTGCCAGCAGTTTAGGTGTGTACACGGAGGCTTTCTTT.

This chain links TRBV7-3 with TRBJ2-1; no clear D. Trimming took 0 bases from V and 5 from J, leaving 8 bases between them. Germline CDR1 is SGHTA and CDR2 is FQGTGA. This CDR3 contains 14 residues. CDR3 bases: TGTGCCAGCAGCTTAACCGCGGAAGACAATGAGCAGTTCTTC. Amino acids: CASSLTAEDNEQFF.

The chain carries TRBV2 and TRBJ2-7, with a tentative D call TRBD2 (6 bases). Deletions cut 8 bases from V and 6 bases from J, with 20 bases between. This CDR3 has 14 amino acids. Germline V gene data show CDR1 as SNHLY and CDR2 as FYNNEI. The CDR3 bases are TGTGCCAGCCGACCCACCGGGACTGCCCTCGAGCAGTACTTC. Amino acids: CASRPTGTALEQYF.

The CDR3 protein is CASSYPQARIEKLFF. The CDR3 DNA reads as TGTGCCAGCAGTTACCCCCAGGCGCGAATAGAAAAACTGTTTTTT. The chain has TRBV6-6 and TRBJ1-4; D unresolved. CDR1 and CDR2 from the germline V gene are MNHNY and SVGAGI (reference sequence). V was clipped by 2 bases and J by 8 bases, with 15 bases between them. There are 15 residues in the CDR3.

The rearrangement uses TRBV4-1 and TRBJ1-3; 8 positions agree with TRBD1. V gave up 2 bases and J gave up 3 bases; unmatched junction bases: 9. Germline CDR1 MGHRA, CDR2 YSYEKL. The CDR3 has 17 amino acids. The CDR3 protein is CASSQPLQGVSGNTIYF. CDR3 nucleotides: TGCGCCAGCAGCCAACCTCTACAGGGGGTCAGTGGAAACACCATATATTTT.

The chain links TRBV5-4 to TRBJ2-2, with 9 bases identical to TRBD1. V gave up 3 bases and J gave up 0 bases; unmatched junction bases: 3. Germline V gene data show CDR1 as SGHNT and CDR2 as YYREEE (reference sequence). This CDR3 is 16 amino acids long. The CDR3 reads CASSSGTGTNTGELFF. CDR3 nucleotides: TGTGCCAGCAGCTCCGGGACAGGGACGAACACCGGGGAGCTGTTTTTT. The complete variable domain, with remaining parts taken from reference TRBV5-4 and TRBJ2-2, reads ETGVTQSPTHLIKTRGQQVTLRCSSQSGHNTVSWYQQALGQGPQFIFQYYREEENGRGNFPPRFSGLQFPNYSSELNVNALELDDSALYLCASSSGTGTNTGELFFGEGSRLTVL.

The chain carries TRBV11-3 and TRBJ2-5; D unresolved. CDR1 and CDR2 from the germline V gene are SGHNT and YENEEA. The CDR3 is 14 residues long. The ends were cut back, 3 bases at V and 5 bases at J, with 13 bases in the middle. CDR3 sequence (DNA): TGTGCCAGCAGCTTGGACCCCCTCGATGAGACCCAGTACTTC. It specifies CASSLDPLDETQYF.

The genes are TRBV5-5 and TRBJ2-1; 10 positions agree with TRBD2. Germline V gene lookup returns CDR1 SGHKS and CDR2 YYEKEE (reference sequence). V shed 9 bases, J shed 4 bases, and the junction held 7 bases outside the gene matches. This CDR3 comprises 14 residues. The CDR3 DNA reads TGTGCCAACCTGACTAGCGGGCCATACAATGAGCAGTTCTTC. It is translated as CANLTSGPYNEQFF.

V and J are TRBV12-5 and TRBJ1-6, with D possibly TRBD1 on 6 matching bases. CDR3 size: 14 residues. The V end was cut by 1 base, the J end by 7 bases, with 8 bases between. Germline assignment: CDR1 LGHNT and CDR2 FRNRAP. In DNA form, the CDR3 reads TGTGCTAGTGGTTTGGGGGGGCCAAATTCACCCCTCCACTTT. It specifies CASGLGGPNSPLHF.

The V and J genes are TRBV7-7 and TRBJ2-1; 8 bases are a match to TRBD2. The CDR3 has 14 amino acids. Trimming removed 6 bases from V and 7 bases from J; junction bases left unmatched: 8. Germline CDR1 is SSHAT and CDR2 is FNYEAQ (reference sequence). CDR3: CASSPTSGGNEQFF. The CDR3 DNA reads TGTGCCAGCAGTCCTACTAGCGGAGGGAATGAGCAGTTCTTC.

The CDR3 sequence is CASSPGYILLSGANVLTF. The CDR3 region has the DNA TGTGCCAGCAGTCCAGGGTATATCCTTCTCTCTGGGGCCAACGTCCTGACTTTC. The V call is TRBV9, the J call TRBJ2-6, with TRBD1 as a possible D gene (5 bases). The germline V and J ends were trimmed by 5 bases and 0 bases, with 18 bases remaining between them. The length of the CDR3 is 18 residues. CDR1 and CDR2 (germline): SGDLS, YYNGEE.

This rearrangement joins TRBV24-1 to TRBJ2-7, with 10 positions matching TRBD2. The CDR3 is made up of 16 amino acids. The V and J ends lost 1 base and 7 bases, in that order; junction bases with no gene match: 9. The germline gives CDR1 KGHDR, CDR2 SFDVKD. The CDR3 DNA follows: TGTGCCACCAGTGATTTTTCGGCTAGCGGGAGCAGGGAGCAGTACTTC. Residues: CATSDFSASGSREQYF.

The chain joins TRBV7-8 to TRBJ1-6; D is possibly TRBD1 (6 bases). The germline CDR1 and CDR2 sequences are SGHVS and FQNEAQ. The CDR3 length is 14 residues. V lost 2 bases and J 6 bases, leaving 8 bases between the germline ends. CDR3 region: CASSLHRVNSPLHF. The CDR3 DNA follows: TGTGCCAGCAGCTTACACAGGGTTAATTCACCCCTCCACTTT.

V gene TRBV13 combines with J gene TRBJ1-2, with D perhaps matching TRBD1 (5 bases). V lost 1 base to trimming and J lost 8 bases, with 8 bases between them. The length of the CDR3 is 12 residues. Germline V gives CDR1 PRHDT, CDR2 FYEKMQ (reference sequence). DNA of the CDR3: TGTGCCAGCAGCTTAGTTCGGGGCGGCTACACCTTC. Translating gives CASSLVRGGYTF.

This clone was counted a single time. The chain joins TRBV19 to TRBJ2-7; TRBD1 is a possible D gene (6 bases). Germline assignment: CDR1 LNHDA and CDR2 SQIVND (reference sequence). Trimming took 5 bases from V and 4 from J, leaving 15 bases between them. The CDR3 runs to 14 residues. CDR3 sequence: CASSRQVLCYEQYF. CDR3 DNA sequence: TGTGCCAGTAGTCGACAGGTGTTGTGTTACGAGCAGTACTTC.

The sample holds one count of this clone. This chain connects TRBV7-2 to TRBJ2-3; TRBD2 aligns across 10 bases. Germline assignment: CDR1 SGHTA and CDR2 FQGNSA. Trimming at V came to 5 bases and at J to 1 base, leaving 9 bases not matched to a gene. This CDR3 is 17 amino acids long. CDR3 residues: CASSRDSGTSGTDTQYF. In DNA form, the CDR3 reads TGTGCCAGCAGCAGGGACAGCGGGACTAGCGGCACAGATACGCAGTATTTT.

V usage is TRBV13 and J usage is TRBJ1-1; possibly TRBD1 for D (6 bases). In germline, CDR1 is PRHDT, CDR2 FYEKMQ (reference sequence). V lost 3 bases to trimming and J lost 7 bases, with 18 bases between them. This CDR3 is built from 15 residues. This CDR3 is CASSLMGPRGGEAFF. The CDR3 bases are TGTGCCAGCAGCTTGATGGGACCCCGAGGGGGTGAAGCTTTCTTT.

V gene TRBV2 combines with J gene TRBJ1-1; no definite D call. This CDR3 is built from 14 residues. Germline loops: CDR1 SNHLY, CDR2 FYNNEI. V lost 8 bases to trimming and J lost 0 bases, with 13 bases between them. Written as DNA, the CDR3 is TGTGCCAGCTCTGGGATCTCTATGAACACTGAAGCTTTCTTT. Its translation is CASSGISMNTEAFF.

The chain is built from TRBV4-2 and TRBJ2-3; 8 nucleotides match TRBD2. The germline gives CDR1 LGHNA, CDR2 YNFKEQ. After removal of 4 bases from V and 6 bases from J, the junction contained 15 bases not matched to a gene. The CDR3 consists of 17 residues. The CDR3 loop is CASSLRPATSASDTQYF. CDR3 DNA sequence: TGTGCCAGCAGCCTTAGGCCCGCGACTAGCGCTTCGGATACGCAGTATTTT.

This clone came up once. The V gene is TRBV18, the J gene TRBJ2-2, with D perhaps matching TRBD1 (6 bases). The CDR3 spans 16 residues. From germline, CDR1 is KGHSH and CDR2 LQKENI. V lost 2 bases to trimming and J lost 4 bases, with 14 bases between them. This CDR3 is CASSPGRQVGTGELFF. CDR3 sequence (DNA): TGTGCCAGCTCACCAGGTAGACAGGTGGGCACCGGGGAGCTGTTTTTT. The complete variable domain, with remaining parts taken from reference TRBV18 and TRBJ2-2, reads NAGVMQNPRHLVRRRGQEARLRCSPMKGHSHVYWYRQLPEEGLKFMVYLQKENIIDESGMPKERFSAEFPKEGPSILRIQQVVRGDSAAYFCASSPGRQVGTGELFFGEGSRLTVL.

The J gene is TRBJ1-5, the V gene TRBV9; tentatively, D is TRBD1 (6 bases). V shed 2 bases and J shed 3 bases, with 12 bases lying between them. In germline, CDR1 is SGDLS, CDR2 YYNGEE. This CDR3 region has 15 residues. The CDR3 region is CASSVSGHNNQPQHF. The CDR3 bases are TGTGCCAGCAGCGTCTCGGGACACAACAATCAGCCCCAGCATTTT.

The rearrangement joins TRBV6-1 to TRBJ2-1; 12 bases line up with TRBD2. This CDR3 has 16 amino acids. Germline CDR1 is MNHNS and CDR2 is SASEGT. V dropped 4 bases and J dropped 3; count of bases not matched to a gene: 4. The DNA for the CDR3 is TGTGCCAGCAGTGCCCAGGGACTAGCGGGCTACAATGAGCAGTTCTTC. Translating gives CASSAQGLAGYNEQFF.

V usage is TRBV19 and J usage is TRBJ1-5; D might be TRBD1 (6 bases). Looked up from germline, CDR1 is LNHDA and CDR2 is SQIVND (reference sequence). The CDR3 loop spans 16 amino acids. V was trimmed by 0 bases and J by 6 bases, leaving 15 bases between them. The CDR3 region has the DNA TGTGCCAGTAGTATAGAGTCGGGGGGCCTGACTCAGCCCCAGCATTTT. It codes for CASSIESGGLTQPQHF.

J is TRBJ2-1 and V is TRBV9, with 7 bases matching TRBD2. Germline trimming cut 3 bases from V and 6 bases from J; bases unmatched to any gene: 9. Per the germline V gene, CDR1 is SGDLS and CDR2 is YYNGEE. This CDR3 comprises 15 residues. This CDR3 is CASSDRDYSFNEQFF. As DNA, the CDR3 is TGTGCCAGCAGCGACCGGGACTACTCTTTCAATGAGCAGTTCTTC.

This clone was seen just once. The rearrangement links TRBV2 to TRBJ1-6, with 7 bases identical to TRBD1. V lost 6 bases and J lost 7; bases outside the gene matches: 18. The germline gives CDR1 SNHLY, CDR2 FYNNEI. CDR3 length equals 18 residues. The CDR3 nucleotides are TGTGCCAGCAGACACAGGGGCGCTTTTCTGCTCCCCAATTCACCCCTCCACTTT. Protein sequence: CASRHRGAFLLPNSPLHF.

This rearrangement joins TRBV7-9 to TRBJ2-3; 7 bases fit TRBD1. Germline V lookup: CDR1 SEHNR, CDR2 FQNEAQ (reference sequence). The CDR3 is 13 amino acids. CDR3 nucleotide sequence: TGTGTCAACGGGGACAGAAGCCCAGATACGCAGTATTTT. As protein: CVNGDRSPDTQYF.

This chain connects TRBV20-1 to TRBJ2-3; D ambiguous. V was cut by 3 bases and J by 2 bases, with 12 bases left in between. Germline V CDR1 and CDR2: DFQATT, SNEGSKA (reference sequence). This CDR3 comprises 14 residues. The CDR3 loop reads CSASKSLLTDTQYF. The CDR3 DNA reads TGCAGTGCTAGTAAATCTTTACTCACAGATACGCAGTATTTT.